This T cell receptor beta chain was identified during a study of T cells in Graves' hyperthyroidism and ophthalmopathy. Across the study: The authors collected peripheral blood at initial diagnosis, before any treatment.

CDR3 length equals 14 residues. Germline V gene data show CDR1 as MNHNS and CDR2 as SASEGT. Remarks on this clonotype: A read error is possible here, since a much larger clone lies one base away.

No progression to ophthalmopathy during 18 months of follow-up defined stable disease. Diagnosing involved the use of clinical symptoms, serum thyroxine and TRAb, thyroid ultrasound and orbital computed tomography. TCR beta CDR3 regions were amplified from RNA transcripts. The study used the HTBI primer set for a first-round RT-PCR of the TCR CDR3. MiXCR, run by TCRdb on the multiplex PCR reads, gives a single entry per CDR3 protein. The sample has nearly 750,000 distinct CDR3 sequences, approximately 40% seen once; the top ten hold roughly 31%. The rearrangement uses TRBV6-1 and TRBJ1-4; no clear D. Sample: blood. The receptor was derived from a woman aged 40-49 years with Graves' hyperthyroidism. CDR3 protein: CASTRDFSRETLFF. In DNA form, the CDR3 reads TGTGCCAGCACCCGAGACTTCAGTAGGGAAACACTGTTTTTT.